This T cell receptor beta chain appears in the sequencing data of a study of CD8 T cells in ankylosing spondylitis. Concerning this clonotype itself: Its specificity is not known.

Via MiXCR, TCRdb re-called the 5' RACE reads, giving one row per CDR3 protein. The sample carries around 150,000 distinct CDR3 sequences, roughly 44% recorded once. General study findings and limits: Disease-linked clones bore a CD8+ phenotype, appearing relatively rarely in peripheral blood. Clones linked to disease were reported to show significant enrichment in matched ankylosing spondylitis synovial fluid. A motif in TCR beta, a set of roughly eight highly homologous variants, appeared characteristic of ankylosing spondylitis blood.

Sequencing used synovial fluid, either unsorted or a sorted T cell fraction (not recorded which). The clonotype originates from a male donor with ankylosing spondylitis.

CDR3 residues: CASSGHRGSRAKNIQYF. For the CDR3, the DNA is TGCGCCAGCAGCGGACACAGGGGCTCCCGAGCCAAAAACATTCAGTACTTC. This chain links TRBV5-1 with TRBJ2-4, with 7 bases aligning to TRBD1. The CDR3 contains 17 residues. Germline V gene lookup returns CDR1 SGHRS and CDR2 YFSETQ. Unmatched junction bases numbered 10, after V lost 4 bases and J lost 0 bases. The full variable domain, its missing parts supplied by reference TRBV5-1 and TRBJ2-4, is KAGVTQTPRYLIKTRGQQVTLSCSPISGHRSVSWYQQTPGQGLQFLFEYFSETQRNKGNFPGRFSGRQFSNSRSEMNVSTLELGDSALYLCASSGHRGSRAKNIQYFGAGTRLSVL.